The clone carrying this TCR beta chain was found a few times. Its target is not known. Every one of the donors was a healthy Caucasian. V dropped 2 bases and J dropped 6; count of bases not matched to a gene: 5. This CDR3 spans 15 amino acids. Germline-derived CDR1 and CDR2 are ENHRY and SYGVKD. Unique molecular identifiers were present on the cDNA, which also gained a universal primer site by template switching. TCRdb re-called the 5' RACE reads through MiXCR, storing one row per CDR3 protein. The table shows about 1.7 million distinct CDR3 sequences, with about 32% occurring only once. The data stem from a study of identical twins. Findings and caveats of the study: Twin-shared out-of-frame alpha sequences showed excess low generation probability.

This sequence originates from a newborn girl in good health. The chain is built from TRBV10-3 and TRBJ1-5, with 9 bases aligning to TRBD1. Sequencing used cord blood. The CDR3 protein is CAISETGGAGQPQHF. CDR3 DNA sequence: TGTGCCATCAGTGAGACAGGGGGCGCGGGTCAGCCCCAGCATTTT.